A selection of T cell receptor beta chains follows, all from one sample in a study of blood T cell repertoires in COVID-19. Using immunoSEQ multiplex PCR, the repertoire was profiled, and TCRdb retains in-frame clones only, with some absent. The sample yields approximately 280,000 clones, approximately 89% seen once. The sequenced sample consisted of peripheral blood. These receptors were taken from a woman aged 55-75 years with acute or convalescent COVID-19. The CDR3 runs from the conserved cysteine through the conserved F or W. Each record gives: D gene, J gene, V gene, clone size, CDR3 DNA, CDR3 protein. D genes are given only for firm matches. Size values are once, few and many counts, or a class for expanded clones, and some rows have none.

D: TRBD1
J: TRBJ1-6
V: TRBV5-1
size: .
DNA: TGCGCCAGCAGGCGGCGGACAGGGGAATCACCCCTCCACTTT
CDR3: CASRRRTGESPLHF

D: TRBD1
J: TRBJ2-5
V: TRBV19
size: .
DNA: TGTGCCAGTAGTGAGGGACAGGGGCGGGAGACCCAGTACTTC
CDR3: CASSEGQGRETQYF

D: .
J: TRBJ2-2
V: TRBV5-6
size: .
DNA: TGTGCCAGCAAACGTACGGGAACCGGGGAGCTGTTTTTT
CDR3: CASKRTGTGELFF

D: .
J: TRBJ1-1
V: TRBV29-1
size: .
DNA: TGCAGCGTCCCGGGACAGAACACTGAAGCTTTCTTT
CDR3: CSVPGQNTEAFF

D: TRBD2
J: TRBJ2-1
V: TRBV6-5
size: .
DNA: TGTGCCAGCAGTTACCGACTAGCGGGAGACAATGAGCAGTTCTTC
CDR3: CASSYRLAGDNEQFF

D: TRBD1
J: TRBJ1-5
V: TRBV6-5
size: .
DNA: TGTGCCAGCAGCCAGGACAGGGTTCAGCCCCAGCATTTT
CDR3: CASSQDRVQPQHF

D: .
J: TRBJ1-1
V: TRBV3-1/TRBV3-2
size: .
DNA: TGTGCCAGCAGTCAATCAGGAGGTGAAGCTTTCTTT
CDR3: CASSQSGGEAFF

D: .
J: TRBJ1-2
V: TRBV7-2
size: once
DNA: TGTGCCAGCAGCTTACCTCAGCGGCTCTCCTATGGCTACACCTTC
CDR3: CASSLPQRLSYGYTF

D: TRBD1
J: TRBJ2-4
V: TRBV14
size: .
DNA: TGTGCCAGCAGCCATCGGGACAGCTCACTAGCCAAAAACATTCAGTACTTC
CDR3: CASSHRDSSLAKNIQYF

D: .
J: TRBJ1-6
V: TRBV9
size: .
DNA: TGTGCCAGCAGCGTAGCTGATCGGGGTGCTAATAATTCACCCCTCCACTTT
CDR3: CASSVADRGANNSPLHF

D: .
J: TRBJ1-3
V: TRBV9
size: .
DNA: TGTGCCAGCAGCGTAGGAGCACAGGGAGTCGGAAACACCATATATTTT
CDR3: CASSVGAQGVGNTIYF

D: TRBD2
J: TRBJ2-5
V: TRBV5-1
size: .
DNA: TGCGCCAGCAGCTTGGTGACTAGCGGACAAGAGACCCAGTACTTC
CDR3: CASSLVTSGQETQYF

D: TRBD2
J: TRBJ2-1
V: TRBV4-2
size: .
DNA: TGTGCCAGCAGACTTAGCGGGAGCCCATACAATGAGCAGTTCTTC
CDR3: CASRLSGSPYNEQFF

D: .
J: TRBJ1-3
V: TRBV7-9
size: once
DNA: TGTGCCAGCAGACGGTCCCGAGGTGGAAACACCATATATTTT
CDR3: CASRRSRGGNTIYF

D: TRBD1
J: TRBJ2-7
V: TRBV19
size: .
DNA: TGTGCCAGTCGGGACAGCCTATACTACGAGCAGTACTTC
CDR3: CASRDSLYYEQYF

D: .
J: TRBJ2-2
V: TRBV7-3
size: .
DNA: TGTGCCAGCAGCCCAAGCCCAGGGGTGACCGGGGAGCTGTTTTTT
CDR3: CASSPSPGVTGELFF

D: .
J: TRBJ1-5
V: TRBV3-1/TRBV3-2
size: .
DNA: TGTGCCAGCAGCCTACACAGGGCCGAACATGGCAATCAGCCCCAGCATTTT
CDR3: CASSLHRAEHGNQPQHF

D: .
J: TRBJ1-1
V: TRBV7-2
size: .
DNA: TGTGCCAGCAGCCCCGGGAGGGCCAGGGTGGACACTGAAGCTTTCTTT
CDR3: CASSPGRARVDTEAFF

D: .
J: TRBJ2-5
V: TRBV7-2
size: once
DNA: TGTGCCAGCAGCGGAGGGGCGAGGTCAGAGACCCAGTACTTC
CDR3: CASSGGARSETQYF

D: .
J: TRBJ1-1
V: TRBV5-1
size: .
DNA: TGCGCCAGCCGAAGCCTAGGGGCTGGGACTGAAGCTTTCTTT
CDR3: CASRSLGAGTEAFF

D: .
J: TRBJ2-5
V: TRBV28
size: .
DNA: TGTGCCAGCAGTTTATATGGCTCTCAAGAGACCCAGTACTTC
CDR3: CASSLYGSQETQYF

D: .
J: TRBJ2-5
V: TRBV16
size: .
DNA: TGTGCCAGCAGCGGCTTCCAAGAGACCCAGTACTTC
CDR3: CASSGFQETQYF

D: .
J: TRBJ2-7
V: TRBV11-2
size: .
DNA: TGTGCCAGCAGCCTCAAAGGGGCGCAAGAGGTCGAGCAGTACTTC
CDR3: CASSLKGAQEVEQYF

D: .
J: TRBJ2-5
V: TRBV10-3
size: .
DNA: TGTGCCATCGGCCCACCCCAAGAGACCCAGTACTTC
CDR3: CAIGPPQETQYF

D: .
J: TRBJ2-7
V: TRBV3-1/TRBV3-2
size: .
DNA: TGTGCCAGCAGCCAAGGCGGAGGATACGAGCAGTACTTC
CDR3: CASSQGGGYEQYF

D: TRBD2
J: TRBJ2-2
V: TRBV5-4
size: .
DNA: TGTGCCAGCAGCAATAGGCTAGCGGCTAACACCGGGGAGCTGTTTTTT
CDR3: CASSNRLAANTGELFF

D: .
J: TRBJ1-5
V: TRBV7-2
size: .
DNA: TGTGCCAGCAGCTTAGAACCGAGTCAGCCCCAGCATTTT
CDR3: CASSLEPSQPQHF

D: .
J: TRBJ2-7
V: TRBV3-1/TRBV3-2
size: .
DNA: TGTGCCAGCAGCCACGTTAGGACAGTCGGGTTCCACGAGCAGTACTTC
CDR3: CASSHVRTVGFHEQYF

D: .
J: TRBJ2-3
V: TRBV21-1
size: .
DNA: TGTGCCAGCAGCAAAGCCGGACAGCAGGATACGCAGTATTTT
CDR3: CASSKAGQQDTQYF

D: .
J: TRBJ1-2
V: TRBV7-2
size: .
DNA: TGTGCCAGCAGCTTTACATCACGTAGCGGCTACACCTTC
CDR3: CASSFTSRSGYTF

D: .
J: TRBJ2-7
V: TRBV27
size: .
DNA: TGTGCCAGCAGGGGGGTTCGGGGGTCCGAGCAGTACTTC
CDR3: CASRGVRGSEQYF

D: .
J: TRBJ1-4
V: TRBV28
size: .
DNA: TGTGCCAGCAGAATCGAGACAGGCAGTAATGAAAAACTGTTTTTT
CDR3: CASRIETGSNEKLFF

D: .
J: TRBJ1-5
V: TRBV24-1
size: .
DNA: TGTGCCACCAGTGAGATAAACAGTATCCAGCCCCAGCATTTT
CDR3: CATSEINSIQPQHF

D: .
J: TRBJ2-2
V: TRBV6-5
size: .
DNA: TGTGCCAGCAGCCTCGGGGGGCTGAACACCGGGGAGCTGTTTTTT
CDR3: CASSLGGLNTGELFF

D: .
J: TRBJ1-5
V: TRBV9
size: few
DNA: TGTGCCAGCAGTACAGGCGATAGCAATCAGCCCCAGCATTTT
CDR3: CASSTGDSNQPQHF

D: TRBD2
J: TRBJ2-7
V: TRBV18
size: .
DNA: TGTGCCAGCTCACCTAGCGGGAGTAATAGCGAGCAGTACTTC
CDR3: CASSPSGSNSEQYF

D: TRBD2
J: TRBJ2-1
V: TRBV24-1
size: .
DNA: TGTGCCACCAGTGATAGAACGGGAGGGCGGGATGAGCAGTTCTTC
CDR3: CATSDRTGGRDEQFF

D: TRBD2
J: TRBJ2-3
V: TRBV4-3
size: .
DNA: TGCGCCAGCAGCCAAGATTGGGGCCTAGCGGGTACGCAGTATTTT
CDR3: CASSQDWGLAGTQYF

D: .
J: TRBJ1-2
V: TRBV27
size: .
DNA: TGTGCCAGCAGTTTAACAGGGTCCTATGGCTACACCTTC
CDR3: CASSLTGSYGYTF

D: TRBD1
J: TRBJ1-2
V: TRBV3-1/TRBV3-2
size: .
DNA: TGTGCCAGCAGCCAAGAGGGACAGGGGCGCCGGGGAGGCTACACCTTC
CDR3: CASSQEGQGRRGGYTF

D: TRBD2
J: TRBJ2-1
V: TRBV2
size: .
DNA: TGTGCCCGCGGGGGCGGGGGGCTCTCCTACAATGAGCAGTTCTTC
CDR3: CARGGGGLSYNEQFF

D: .
J: TRBJ2-3
V: TRBV27
size: .
DNA: TGTGCCAGCAGTTCACAGGGTAGCACAGATACGCAGTATTTT
CDR3: CASSSQGSTDTQYF

D: TRBD2
J: TRBJ2-3
V: TRBV6-5
size: once
DNA: TGTGCCAGCAGTTACAACGCGGGAGTTTCCGCAGATACGCAGTATTTT
CDR3: CASSYNAGVSADTQYF

D: .
J: TRBJ1-1
V: TRBV30
size: .
DNA: TGTGCCTGGAGGCGTCCCTGGGACACCCGGAACACTGAAGCTTTCTTT
CDR3: CAWRRPWDTRNTEAFF

D: .
J: TRBJ1-2
V: TRBV27
size: .
DNA: TGTGCCAGCAGCCTCACCAGGGGAGAGGGCTACACCTTC
CDR3: CASSLTRGEGYTF

D: TRBD2
J: TRBJ2-3
V: TRBV7-3
size: few
DNA: TGTGCCAGCAGCTTTGGACTAGCGGGGAGCACAGATACGCAGTATTTT
CDR3: CASSFGLAGSTDTQYF

D: TRBD1
J: TRBJ1-3
V: TRBV7-7
size: .
DNA: TGTGCCAGCAGCCAGGGACAGGGGTTTTCTGGAAACACCATATATTTT
CDR3: CASSQGQGFSGNTIYF

D: TRBD1
J: TRBJ2-2
V: TRBV7-9
size: .
DNA: TGTGCCAGCAGCTCAGGGGGTCGGAACACCGGGGAGCTGTTTTTT
CDR3: CASSSGGRNTGELFF

D: .
J: TRBJ1-4
V: TRBV3-1/TRBV3-2
size: once
DNA: TGTGCCAGCAGCCAATACGCGGCCGGGTGGAAAAACCCCGTTGCAACTAATGAAAAACTGTTTTTT
CDR3: CASSQYAAGWKNPVATNEKLFF

D: .
J: TRBJ1-2
V: TRBV11-2
size: .
DNA: TGTGCCAGCAGCTTAGACAGGCAAAGGACAGTCTTCACCTTC
CDR3: CASSLDRQRTVFTF

D: .
J: TRBJ1-4
V: TRBV6-5
size: .
DNA: TGTGCCAGCAGTTACTCTCCCACAACTAATGAAAAACTGTTTTTT
CDR3: CASSYSPTTNEKLFF

D: .
J: TRBJ1-5
V: TRBV7-8
size: .
DNA: TGTGCCAGCGCGGGAGGAGGAAGCGGTCAGCCCCAGCATTTT
CDR3: CASAGGGSGQPQHF

D: .
J: TRBJ2-5
V: TRBV15
size: once
DNA: TGTGCCACCAGCAGAGGCAGGGCCCAAGAGACCCAGTACTTC
CDR3: CATSRGRAQETQYF

D: .
J: TRBJ1-5
V: TRBV19
size: .
DNA: TGTGCCAGTACCCTCGGGAGGGCCGGACAGCCCCAGCATTTT
CDR3: CASTLGRAGQPQHF

D: .
J: TRBJ1-1
V: TRBV7-9
size: .
DNA: TGTGCCAGCAGCTTAGCGAGTTCCCCCGAAGCTTTCTTT
CDR3: CASSLASSPEAFF

D: .
J: TRBJ1-3
V: TRBV28
size: .
DNA: TGTGCCAGCGCAGATAACGGAAACACCATATATTTT
CDR3: CASADNGNTIYF

D: .
J: TRBJ2-7
V: TRBV4-1
size: .
DNA: TGCGCCAGCAGCCAAGAAAGCGGCTCCTACGAGCAGTACTTC
CDR3: CASSQESGSYEQYF

D: .
J: TRBJ2-2
V: TRBV15
size: .
DNA: TGTGCCACCAGCAGAGAACAAGAAGCGAACACCGGGGAGCTGTTTTTT
CDR3: CATSREQEANTGELFF

D: .
J: TRBJ2-3
V: TRBV19
size: .
DNA: TGTGCCAGTTCAGATCCTTCGGATACGCAGTATTTT
CDR3: CASSDPSDTQYF